Presented here are 2 T cell receptor beta chains from one specimen sequenced in a study of T cells in Graves' hyperthyroidism and ophthalmopathy. The source material, RNA transcripts, was used to amplify TCR beta CDR3 regions. HTBI primers drove first-round RT-PCR of the TCR CDR3. One entry per CDR3 protein, called by TCRdb with MiXCR from the multiplex PCR reads. The sample has 500,000 to 650,000 distinct CDR3 sequences; 12% to 15% are singletons. The sequencing input was blood. Receptors originate from a woman in her forties with Graves' hyperthyroidism.

The gene calls are TRBV20-1 and TRBJ2-3, with D possibly being TRBD1 (5 bases). The germline V gene has CDR1 DFQATT and CDR2 SNEGSKA (reference sequence). Trimming stripped 0 bases from V and 3 bases from J, with 7 bases between. The CDR3 is made up of 13 amino acids. CDR3: CSAREQGTDTQYF. The CDR3, as DNA: TGCAGTGCTAGAGAGCAGGGTACAGATACGCAGTATTTT.

This chain connects TRBV12-3 or TRBV12-4 to TRBJ1-6; no clear D gene. CDR3 size: 13 residues. The V end was cut by 1 base, the J end by 10 bases, with 8 bases between. CDR3 sequence (DNA): TGTGCCAGCAGTTTAGAGGGAACCTCACCCCTCCACTTT. Its protein is CASSLEGTSPLHF.